A single sample is the source of the 32 T cell receptor beta chains below, sequenced in a study of T cells in Graves' hyperthyroidism and ophthalmopathy. Using RNA transcripts as the source, TCR beta CDR3 regions were amplified. TCR CDR3 underwent first-round RT-PCR with the HTBI primer set. TCRdb called the multiplex PCR reads again in MiXCR, with one record for every CDR3 protein. The sample carries over 500,000 distinct CDR3 sequences, 11% to 15% recorded once. Sequencing was done on a sample of blood. All receptors derive from a woman in her forties with Graves' hyperthyroidism.

This clonotype came up many times. A junction boundary mismatches the germline segment, possibly from a read error. J is TRBJ2-5 and V is TRBV28; 8 bases match TRBD2. Germline V gives CDR1 MDHEN, CDR2 SYDVKM. The CDR3 extends over 15 amino acids. The CDR3 loop is CTSTSSGGGMETQYF. DNA of the CDR3: TGTACCAGCACCTCTTCGGGGGGGGGGATGGAGACCCAGTACTTC. Looking up the rest from reference TRBV28 and TRBJ2-5 gives the full variable domain: DVKVTQSSRYLVKRTGEKVFLECVQDMDHENMFWYRQDPGLGLRLIYFSYDVKMKEKGDIPEGYSVSREKKERFSLILESASTNQTSMYLCTSTSSGGGMETQYFGPGTRLLVL.

This clonotype was picked up many times. The chain is built from TRBV7-2 and TRBJ2-3; D unclear. The CDR3 is 13 amino acids. Germline assignment: CDR1 SGHTA and CDR2 FQGNSA. V lost 6 bases to trimming and J lost 5 bases, with 12 bases between them. For the CDR3, the DNA is TGTGCCAGCAGACATAATTTGGGAGATACGCAGTATTTT. This gives the protein CASRHNLGDTQYF.

On this clonotype itself: A much larger clone sits a single nucleotide away, making a read error possible. This chain joins TRBV20-1 and TRBJ1-2; D call uncertain. CDR1 is DFQATT and CDR2 is SNEGSKA in the germline V gene (reference sequence). This CDR3 region has 11 residues. CDR3: CGARIVAGYTF. DNA for the CDR3: TGCGGTGCTAGAATTGTGGCGGGCTACACCTTC.

In this sample, this clonotype turned up once. A read error may explain this, as a much larger clone is one base away. V is TRBV30 and J is TRBJ2-7; 9 bases line up with TRBD1. Germline CDR1 and CDR2: GTSNPN and SVGIG (reference sequence). This CDR3 comprises 14 residues. For the CDR3, the DNA is TGTGCCTGGAGCCGGGACAGGGCAGCCTACGAGCGGTACTTC. Protein product: CAWSRDRAAYERYF.

The chain uses TRBV15 and TRBJ2-5; D gene unclear. V shed 3 bases and J shed 2 bases, with 7 bases lying between them. CDR1 is LNHNV and CDR2 is YYDKDF in the germline V gene (reference sequence). The CDR3 contains 13 residues. The CDR3 DNA reads TGTGCCACCAGCAGGGGTCTGCAAGAGACCCAGTACTTC. Amino acids: CATSRGLQETQYF. Looking up the rest from reference TRBV15 and TRBJ2-5 gives the full variable domain: DAMVIQNPRYQVTQFGKPVTLSCSQTLNHNVMYWYQQKSSQAPKLLFHYYDKDFNNEADTPDNFQSRRPNTSFCFLDIRSPGLGDTAMYLCATSRGLQETQYFGPGTRLLVL.

The chain links TRBV5-5 to TRBJ1-5; D ambiguous. Looked up from germline, CDR1 is SGHKS and CDR2 is YYEKEE (reference sequence). The CDR3 extends over 13 amino acids. V was cut by 2 bases and J by 3 bases, with 6 bases left in between. CDR3 sequence (DNA): TGTGCCAGCAGCTTCACTTACAATCAGCCCCAGCATTTT. Protein product: CASSFTYNQPQHF.

This clonotype occurred a few times. The chain joins TRBV27 to TRBJ2-2, with 9 bases identical to TRBD1. The CDR3 runs to 16 residues. Germline assignment: CDR1 MNHEY and CDR2 SMNVEV (reference sequence). The V segment lost 6 bases and the J segment 7 bases; nucleotides outside the gene matches: 12. The CDR3 nucleotides read TGTGCCAGCAGCACCGGGACAGGGAATCTTGACGGGGAGCTGTTTTTT. It translates to CASSTGTGNLDGELFF.

The chain uses TRBV27 and TRBJ2-7, with TRBD1 identical over 9 bases. Germline CDR1 is MNHEY and CDR2 is SMNVEV (reference sequence). The length of the CDR3 is 15 residues. V lost 3 bases, J lost 3 bases, and 6 bases stayed unmatched. For the CDR3, the DNA is TGTGCCAGCAGTTTCGGCGGGACAGGGAGCTACGAGCAGTACTTC. As protein: CASSFGGTGSYEQYF.

The sample holds a few counts of this clonotype. The chain combines TRBV20-1 with TRBJ1-1; D is undetermined. V was cut by 5 bases and J by 1 base, with 8 bases left in between. The CDR3 length is 12 residues. Germline lookup yields CDR1 DFQATT and CDR2 SNEGSKA (reference sequence). The CDR3 loop is CSAADGNTEAFF. The CDR3 DNA follows: TGCAGTGCTGCAGACGGGAACACTGAAGCTTTCTTT.

CDR3 in DNA: TGCAGCGTTGATAGTGGGGGGGGTCAAGAGACCCAGTACTTC. Protein product: CSVDSGGGQETQYF. This sequence joins TRBV29-1 and TRBJ2-5; 7 nucleotides agree with TRBD2. The V gene end was trimmed by 3 bases and the J gene end by 2 bases; junction bases not matched to a gene: 6. The CDR3 has 14 residues. Germline CDR1 and CDR2: SQVTM and ANQGSEA.

V usage is TRBV7-9 and J usage is TRBJ2-3; D could derive from TRBD1 or TRBD2 (5 bases each). V shed 5 bases and J shed 0 bases, with 15 bases lying between them. The germline V gene has CDR1 SEHNR and CDR2 FQNEAQ (reference sequence). The CDR3 has 16 amino acids. The CDR3: CASSPGTVSSTDTQYF. The CDR3 region has the DNA TGTGCCAGCAGCCCGGGGACCGTCTCTAGCACAGATACGCAGTATTTT.

The V gene is TRBV6-5, the J gene TRBJ2-3; 9 nucleotides align to TRBD2. The CDR3 sequence is 16 residues long. CDR1 is MNHEY and CDR2 is SVGAGI in the germline V gene. V shed 3 bases and J 4 bases; nucleotides not matched to a gene: 8. The CDR3 nucleotides read TGTGCCAGCAGTTATAACTTTGCGGGAGGGCCAGATACGCAGTATTTT. It specifies CASSYNFAGGPDTQYF.

The J gene is TRBJ2-5, the V gene TRBV28; D unclear. Germline assignment: CDR1 MDHEN and CDR2 SYDVKM. The CDR3 runs to 12 residues. V lost 3 bases to trimming and J lost 5 bases, with 7 bases between them. The CDR3 loop is CASSFGFETQYF. The CDR3 region has the DNA TGTGCCAGCAGTTTTGGCTTTGAGACCCAGTACTTC. Full variable domain (missing parts from reference TRBV28 and TRBJ2-5): DVKVTQSSRYLVKRTGEKVFLECVQDMDHENMFWYRQDPGLGLRLIYFSYDVKMKEKGDIPEGYSVSREKKERFSLILESASTNQTSMYLCASSFGFETQYFGPGTRLLVL.

This clonotype occurred many times. This rearrangement joins TRBV5-1 to TRBJ2-7, with unresolved D. This CDR3 contains 16 residues. The germline V gene encodes CDR1 SGHRS and CDR2 YFSETQ. Trimming shortened V by 4 bases and J by 1 base, and 18 bases separated the two germline ends. This CDR3 reads CASSVDPATFSYEQYF. Written as DNA, the CDR3 is TGCGCCAGCAGCGTCGACCCGGCGACTTTTTCCTACGAGCAGTACTTC.

The CDR3 sequence is CASSLRAGAPNEQFF. The CDR3, as DNA: TGTGCCAGTAGTCTGCGAGCGGGAGCGCCCAATGAGCAGTTCTTC. The V call is TRBV19, the J call TRBJ2-1; 8 nucleotides line up with TRBD2. Germline V gives CDR1 LNHDA, CDR2 SQIVND (reference sequence). CDR3 size: 15 residues. After removal of 5 bases from V and 6 bases from J, the junction contained 9 bases not matched to a gene.

This CDR3 reads CASSFGGGTANTGELFF. The CDR3 DNA follows: TGTGCCAGTAGTTTTGGTGGCGGGACTGCGAACACCGGGGAGCTGTTTTTT. V usage is TRBV19 and J usage is TRBJ2-2, with TRBD2 as a possible D gene (6 bases). The CDR3 loop spans 17 amino acids. Germline assignment: CDR1 LNHDA and CDR2 SQIVND (reference sequence). V lost 5 bases to trimming and J lost 0 bases, with 16 bases between them.

This clonotype was counted at least ten times. V and J are TRBV6-1 and TRBJ2-1; D uncertain. The CDR3 length is 11 residues. Germline lookup yields CDR1 MNHNS and CDR2 SASEGT. The V end lost 4 bases, the J end lost 7 bases, and 5 bases lay between the germline ends. The CDR3 loop reads CASSVRNEQFF. CDR3 sequence (DNA): TGTGCCAGCAGTGTTCGGAATGAGCAGTTCTTC.

The chain uses TRBV3-1 and TRBJ2-1; 9 bases align to TRBD2. V was clipped by 2 bases and J by 14 bases; unmatched bases: 7. The CDR3 has 13 amino acids. Germline V gives CDR1 LGHDT, CDR2 YNNKEL (reference sequence). CDR3 sequence: CASSQKWREGEFF. CDR3 nucleotides: TGTGCCAGCAGCCAAAAGTGGCGGGAGGGTGAGTTCTTC.

This clonotype was counted between two and nine times. V gene TRBV29-1 combines with J gene TRBJ2-7; 8 bases map to TRBD2. This CDR3 is 14 amino acids long. V lost 7 bases and J lost 6; bases outside the gene matches: 14. Germline V gene sequence: CDR1 SQVTM, CDR2 ANQGSEA. CDR3 in amino acids: CSASQAGAASEQYF. The CDR3 region has the DNA TGCAGCGCATCCCAAGCGGGAGCGGCAAGCGAGCAGTACTTC.

In this sample, this clonotype turned up a few times. The chain links TRBV20-1 to TRBJ1-2; 7 nucleotides agree with TRBD1. The CDR3 covers 14 residues. The J segment lost 4 bases and the V segment lost 2 bases, leaving 7 bases of the junction unmatched. CDR1 DFQATT and CDR2 SNEGSKA come from the germline V gene (reference sequence). This CDR3 is CSARLGGAGYGYTF. CDR3 sequence (DNA): TGCAGTGCTAGACTAGGGGGCGCGGGCTATGGCTACACCTTC.

This clonotype was seen many times. The CDR3 spells CAGGDRGTVAFF. As DNA, the CDR3 is TGTGCCGGTGGAGACAGGGGAACGGTTGCTTTCTTT. V is TRBV7-2 and J is TRBJ1-1; 8 positions agree with TRBD1. This CDR3 has 12 residues. The germline CDR1 and CDR2 sequences are SGHTA and FQGNSA. Germline trimming cut 11 bases from V and 11 bases from J; bases unmatched to any gene: 13.

This clonotype was detected a few times. The chain carries TRBV6-1 and TRBJ2-2, with a possible D match to TRBD2 (7 bases). Germline V gene data show CDR1 as MNHNS and CDR2 as SASEGT. The ends were cut back, 3 bases at V and 3 bases at J, with 17 bases in the middle. This CDR3 comprises 17 residues. CDR3 protein: CASSEGRGAPDTGELFF. The CDR3, as DNA: TGTGCCAGCAGTGAGGGACGGGGGGCGCCTGACACCGGGGAGCTGTTTTTT.

About this clonotype itself: A much larger clone lies a single base off, so this may be a read error. The chain couples TRBV20-1 to TRBJ1-2; TRBD1 matches at 7 bases. Germline V CDR1 and CDR2: DFQATT, SNEGSKA (reference sequence). The length of the CDR3 is 12 residues. This CDR3 is CSAEGAGYGHTF. The CDR3 nucleotides read TGCAGTGCTGAGGGGGCCGGGTATGGCCACACCTTC.

This clonotype was counted at least ten times. The chain joins TRBV6-2 or TRBV6-3 to TRBJ1-2, with D possibly matching TRBD1 (6 bases). The germline gives CDR1 MNHEY, CDR2 SVGEGT. The V end lost 7 bases, the J end lost 3 bases, and 15 bases lay between the germline ends. This CDR3 has 14 residues. CDR3 loop: CASNHRVDDYGYTF. The CDR3 nucleotides are TGTGCCAGCAATCACAGGGTTGATGACTATGGCTACACCTTC.

In its sample, this clonotype was seen many times. The genes are TRBV20-1 and TRBJ2-7, with 8 bases matching TRBD2. The CDR3 runs to 15 residues. Germline V gene data show CDR1 as DFQATT and CDR2 as SNEGSKA (reference sequence). J lost 2 bases, V lost 5 bases, and 11 bases had no gene match. The DNA for the CDR3 is TGCAGTGCTGGGGACTCGAGCGGGAGCCCCTACGAGCAGTACTTC. As protein: CSAGDSSGSPYEQYF.

This clonotype has just a few counts. The rearrangement joins TRBV14 to TRBJ2-3; no firm D call. Trimming cost V 1 base and J 2 bases, with 7 bases left between them. Germline V CDR1 and CDR2: SGHDN, FVKESK. The length of the CDR3 is 14 residues. The CDR3 protein is CASSQGSTTDTQYF. The CDR3 nucleotides are TGTGCCAGCAGCCAAGGGAGTACCACAGATACGCAGTATTTT.

This clonotype occurred many times. The chain is built from TRBV20-1 and TRBJ2-7; D gene ambiguous. V lost 3 bases, J lost 3 bases, and 9 bases lay in between. CDR1 and CDR2 from the germline V gene are DFQATT and SNEGSKA (reference sequence). The CDR3 covers 12 residues. The CDR3 sequence: CSASIQNYEQYF. The CDR3, as DNA: TGCAGTGCTAGTATACAGAACTACGAGCAGTACTTC.

This clonotype came up many times. The chain recombines TRBV7-9 with TRBJ2-1; D possibly uses TRBD1 or TRBD2 (5 bases each). V shed 5 bases and J shed 7 bases, with 18 bases lying between them. Germline loops: CDR1 SEHNR, CDR2 FQNEAQ (reference sequence). The CDR3 spans 15 residues. The CDR3 here is CASSHVGSWGNEQFF. CDR3 bases: TGTGCCAGCAGCCACGTCGGGTCCTGGGGGAATGAGCAGTTCTTC.

This clonotype was seen many times. This chain uses TRBV28 with TRBJ2-7, with a weak D call TRBD1 (5 bases). Looked up from germline, CDR1 is MDHEN and CDR2 is SYDVKM. The germline V and J ends were trimmed by 6 bases and 3 bases, with 12 bases remaining between them. The CDR3 covers 13 residues. The CDR3 sequence is CASRSLQGYEQYF. The CDR3 DNA is TGTGCCAGCAGATCCCTCCAGGGCTACGAGCAGTACTTC.

In this sample, this clonotype turned up many times. The V and J genes are TRBV7-2 and TRBJ1-5; D gene ambiguous. V was shortened by 1 base and J by 3 bases, with 10 bases between the two germline ends. This CDR3 has 15 amino acids. Germline CDR1 and CDR2: SGHTA and FQGNSA. The CDR3 DNA reads as TGTGCCAGCAGCTTAGACCGGGGAAACAATCAGCCCCAGCATTTT. Encoded protein: CASSLDRGNNQPQHF.

This clonotype was counted at least ten times. The rearrangement joins TRBV18 to TRBJ1-1, with 7 bases fitting TRBD1. CDR3 length: 15 amino acids. J was trimmed by 1 base and V by 6 bases; bases with no gene match: 8. Germline assignment: CDR1 KGHSH and CDR2 LQKENI. CDR3: CASSQLHRGNTEAFF. The CDR3 bases are TGTGCCAGCTCCCAACTGCACAGGGGGAACACTGAAGCTTTCTTT.

This clonotype appeared many times. This rearrangement joins TRBV28 to TRBJ1-1; D call uncertain. Germline CDR1 is MDHEN and CDR2 is SYDVKM. CDR3 length: 15 residues. The ends were cut back, 2 bases at V and 4 bases at J, with 14 bases in the middle. CDR3 loop: CASSLLLSEGTEAFF. The DNA of the CDR3 is TGTGCCAGCAGTTTACTACTATCCGAGGGCACTGAAGCTTTCTTT.